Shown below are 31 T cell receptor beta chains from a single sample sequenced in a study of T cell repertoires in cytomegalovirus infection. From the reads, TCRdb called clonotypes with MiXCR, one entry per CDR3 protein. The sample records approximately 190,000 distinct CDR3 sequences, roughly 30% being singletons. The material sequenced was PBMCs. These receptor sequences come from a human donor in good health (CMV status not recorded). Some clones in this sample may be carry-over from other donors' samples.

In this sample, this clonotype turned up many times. The CDR3 region is CASSFGTPLFYEQYF. CDR3 nucleotides: TGTGCCAGCAGCTTCGGGACACCTCTGTTTTACGAGCAGTACTTC. The rearrangement links TRBV7-2 to TRBJ2-7; D possibly corresponds to TRBD1 (6 bases). Germline CDR1 is SGHTA and CDR2 is FQGNSA. Trimming cost V 3 bases and J 4 bases, with 16 bases left between them. The CDR3 consists of 15 residues. Full variable domain (missing parts from reference TRBV7-2 and TRBJ2-7): GAGVSQSPSNKVTEKGKDVELRCDPISGHTALYWYRQSLGQGLEFLIYFQGNSAPDKSGLPSDRFSAERTGGSVSTLTIQRTQQEDSAVYLCASSFGTPLFYEQYFGPGTRLTVT.

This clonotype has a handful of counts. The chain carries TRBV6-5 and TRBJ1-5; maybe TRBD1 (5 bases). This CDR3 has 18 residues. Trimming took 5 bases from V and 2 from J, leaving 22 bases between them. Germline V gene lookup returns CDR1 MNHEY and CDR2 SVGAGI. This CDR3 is CASSATSPRGAGNQPQHF. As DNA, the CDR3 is TGTGCCAGCAGTGCGACCTCTCCGAGGGGCGCGGGCAATCAGCCCCAGCATTTT.

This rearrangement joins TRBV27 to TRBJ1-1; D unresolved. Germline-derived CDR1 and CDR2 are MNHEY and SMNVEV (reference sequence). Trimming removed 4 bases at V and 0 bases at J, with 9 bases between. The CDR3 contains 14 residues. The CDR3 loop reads CASSSRSMNTEAFF. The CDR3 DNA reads TGTGCCAGCAGTTCGCGGTCCATGAACACTGAAGCTTTCTTT.

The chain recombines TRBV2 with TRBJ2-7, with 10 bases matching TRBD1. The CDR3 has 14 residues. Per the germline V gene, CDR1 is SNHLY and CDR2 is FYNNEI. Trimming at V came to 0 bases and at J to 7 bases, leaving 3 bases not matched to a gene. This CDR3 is CASSEAGTGVEQYF. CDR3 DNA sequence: TGTGCCAGCAGTGAAGCCGGGACAGGGGTAGAGCAGTACTTC.

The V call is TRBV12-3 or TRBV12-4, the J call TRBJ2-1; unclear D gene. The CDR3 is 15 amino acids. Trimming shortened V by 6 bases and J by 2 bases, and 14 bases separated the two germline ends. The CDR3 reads CASRRLGWTYNEQFF. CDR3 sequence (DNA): TGTGCCAGCAGGAGACTTGGGTGGACCTACAATGAGCAGTTCTTC.

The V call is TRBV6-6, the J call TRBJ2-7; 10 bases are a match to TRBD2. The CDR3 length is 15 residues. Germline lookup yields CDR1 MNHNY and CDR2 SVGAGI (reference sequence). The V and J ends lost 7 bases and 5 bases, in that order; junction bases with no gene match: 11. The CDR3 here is CASTPTGLAGDEQYF. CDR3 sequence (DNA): TGTGCCAGCACCCCGACAGGGCTAGCGGGGGACGAGCAGTACTTC.

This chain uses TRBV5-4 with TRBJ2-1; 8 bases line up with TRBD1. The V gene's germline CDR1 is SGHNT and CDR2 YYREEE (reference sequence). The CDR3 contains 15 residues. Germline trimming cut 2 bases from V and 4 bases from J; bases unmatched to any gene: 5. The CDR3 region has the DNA TGTGCCAGCAGCTTCGACAGGGGTCCATACAATGAGCAGTTCTTC. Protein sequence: CASSFDRGPYNEQFF.

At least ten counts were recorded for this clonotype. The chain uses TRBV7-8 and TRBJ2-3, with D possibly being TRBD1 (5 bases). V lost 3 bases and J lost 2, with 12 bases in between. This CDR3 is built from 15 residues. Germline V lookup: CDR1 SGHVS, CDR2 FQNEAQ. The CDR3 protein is CASSLSRVDTDTQYF. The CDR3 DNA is TGTGCCAGCAGCTTGAGCAGGGTTGACACAGATACGCAGTATTTT.

CDR3 in amino acids: CSATQGTGTKYEQYF. CDR3 DNA sequence: TGCAGTGCCACGCAGGGTACCGGGACTAAGTACGAGCAGTACTTC. V usage is TRBV20-1 and J usage is TRBJ2-7; TRBD2 matches 7 bases. CDR1 and CDR2 from the germline V gene are DFQATT and SNEGSKA (reference sequence). V dropped 6 bases and J dropped 4; count of bases not matched to a gene: 15. This CDR3 comprises 15 residues.

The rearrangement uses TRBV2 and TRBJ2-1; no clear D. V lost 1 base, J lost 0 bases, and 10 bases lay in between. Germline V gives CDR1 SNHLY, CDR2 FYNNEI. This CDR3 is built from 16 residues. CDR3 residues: CASSEGVGLSYNEQFF. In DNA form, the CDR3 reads TGTGCCAGCAGTGAAGGGGTTGGGCTCTCCTACAATGAGCAGTTCTTC.

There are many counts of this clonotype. CDR3 in amino acids: CASSLGGEADTQYF. CDR3 nucleotides: TGTGCCAGCAGCTTAGGAGGGGAGGCAGATACGCAGTATTTT. The V gene is TRBV7-2, the J gene TRBJ2-3; tentative D call: TRBD2 (6 bases). This CDR3 has 14 amino acids. Germline CDR1 reads SGHTA; CDR2 reads FQGNSA. The V end was cut by 1 base, the J end by 4 bases, with 9 bases between.

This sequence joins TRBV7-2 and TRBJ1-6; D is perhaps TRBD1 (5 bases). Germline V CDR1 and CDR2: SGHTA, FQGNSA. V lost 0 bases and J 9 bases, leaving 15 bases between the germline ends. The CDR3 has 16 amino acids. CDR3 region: CASSLALGQGGSPLHF. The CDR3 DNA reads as TGTGCCAGCAGCTTAGCGCTCGGGCAGGGAGGTTCACCCCTCCACTTT.

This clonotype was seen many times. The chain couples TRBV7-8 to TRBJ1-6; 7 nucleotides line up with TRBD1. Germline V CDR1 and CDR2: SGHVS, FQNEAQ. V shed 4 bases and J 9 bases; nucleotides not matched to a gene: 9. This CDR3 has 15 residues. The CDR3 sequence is CASSSYRGEGSPLHF. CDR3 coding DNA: TGTGCCAGCAGCTCGTACAGGGGTGAGGGTTCACCCCTCCACTTT.

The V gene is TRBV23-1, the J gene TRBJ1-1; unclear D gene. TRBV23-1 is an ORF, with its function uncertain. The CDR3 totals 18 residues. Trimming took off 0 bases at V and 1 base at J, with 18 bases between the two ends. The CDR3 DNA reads TGCGCCAGCAGTCAATCGTGGGCGAGTGGGGATACGAACACTGAAGCTTTCTTT. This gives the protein CASSQSWASGDTNTEAFF.

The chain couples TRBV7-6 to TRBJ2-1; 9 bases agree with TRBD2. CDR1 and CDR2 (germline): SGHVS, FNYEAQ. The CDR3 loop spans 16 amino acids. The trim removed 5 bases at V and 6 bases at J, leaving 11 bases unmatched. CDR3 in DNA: TGTGCCAGCAGCAATCGGGGACTAGCCGGGCCCAATGAGCAGTTCTTC. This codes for CASSNRGLAGPNEQFF.

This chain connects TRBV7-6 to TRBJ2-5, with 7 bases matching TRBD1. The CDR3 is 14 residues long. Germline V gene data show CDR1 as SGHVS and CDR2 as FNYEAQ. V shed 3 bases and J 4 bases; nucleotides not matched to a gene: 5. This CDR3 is CASSFLGQRETQYF. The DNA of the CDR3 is TGTGCCAGCAGCTTCCTGGGACAGCGAGAGACCCAGTACTTC.

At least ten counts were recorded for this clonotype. The CDR3 loop reads CASSLGGLAGGSRDNEQFF. Written as DNA, the CDR3 is TGTGCCAGCAGCTTAGGAGGGCTAGCGGGGGGCAGCCGCGACAATGAGCAGTTCTTC. The chain combines TRBV7-6 with TRBJ2-1, with 11 bases matching TRBD2. The CDR3 consists of 19 residues. V lost 1 base, J lost 5 bases, and 13 bases stayed unmatched. Germline loops: CDR1 SGHVS, CDR2 FNYEAQ. Full variable domain (missing parts from reference TRBV7-6 and TRBJ2-1): GAGVSQSPRYKVTKRGQDVALRCDPISGHVSLYWYRQALGQGPEFLTYFNYEAQQDKSGLPNDRFSAERPEGSISTLTIQRTEQRDSAMYRCASSLGGLAGGSRDNEQFFGPGTRLTVL.

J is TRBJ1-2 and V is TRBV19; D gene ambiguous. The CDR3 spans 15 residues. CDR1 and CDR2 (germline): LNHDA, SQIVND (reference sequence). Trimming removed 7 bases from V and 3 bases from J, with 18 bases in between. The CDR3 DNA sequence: TGTGCCAGTATTCGGACCTCTGGAACGGACTATGGCTACACCTTC. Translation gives CASIRTSGTDYGYTF.

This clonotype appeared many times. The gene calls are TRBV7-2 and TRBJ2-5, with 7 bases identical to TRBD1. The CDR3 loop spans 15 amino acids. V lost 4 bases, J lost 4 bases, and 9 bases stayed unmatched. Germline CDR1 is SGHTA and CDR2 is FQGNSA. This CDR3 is CASSSNRGRRETQYF. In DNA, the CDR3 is TGTGCCAGCAGCTCCAACAGGGGTAGGAGAGAGACCCAGTACTTC.

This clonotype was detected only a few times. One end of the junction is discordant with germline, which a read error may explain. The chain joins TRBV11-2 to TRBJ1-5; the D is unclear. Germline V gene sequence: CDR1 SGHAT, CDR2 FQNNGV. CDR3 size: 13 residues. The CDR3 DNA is TGTGCCAGCAGCTCCGGGCTGAATCAGCCCGAGCATTTT. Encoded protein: CASSSGLNQPEHF. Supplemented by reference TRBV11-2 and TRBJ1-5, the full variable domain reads EAGVAQSPRYKIIEKRQSVAFWCNPISGHATLYWYQQILGQGPKLLIQFQNNGVVDDSQLPKDRFSAERLKGVDSTLKIQPAKLEDSAVYLCASSSGLNQPEHFGDGTRLSIL.

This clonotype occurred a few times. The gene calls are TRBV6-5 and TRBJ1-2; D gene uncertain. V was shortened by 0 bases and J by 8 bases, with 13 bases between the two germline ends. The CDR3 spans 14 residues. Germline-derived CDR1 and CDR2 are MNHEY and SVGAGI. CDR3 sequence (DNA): TGTGCCAGCAGTTACTCGCGAGGAAACGGCGGCTACACCTTC. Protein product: CASSYSRGNGGYTF.

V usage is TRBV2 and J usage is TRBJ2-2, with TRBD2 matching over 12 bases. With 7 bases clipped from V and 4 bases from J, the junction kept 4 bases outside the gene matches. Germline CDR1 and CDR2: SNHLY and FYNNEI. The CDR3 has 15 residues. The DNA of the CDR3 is TGTGCCAGCAAAGGACTAGCGGGGCGCACCGGGGAGCTGTTTTTT. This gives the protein CASKGLAGRTGELFF.

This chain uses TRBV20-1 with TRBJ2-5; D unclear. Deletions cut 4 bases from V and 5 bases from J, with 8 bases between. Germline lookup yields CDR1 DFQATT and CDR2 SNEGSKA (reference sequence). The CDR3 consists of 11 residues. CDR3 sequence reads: CSATPSETQYF. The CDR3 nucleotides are TGCAGTGCTACGCCCTCCGAGACCCAGTACTTC.

The CDR3 spells CASTRLGGTQYF. For the CDR3, the DNA is TGTGCCAGCACCCGACTTGGGGGCACGCAGTATTTT. The rearrangement joins TRBV6-5 to TRBJ2-3, with D possibly matching TRBD1 (6 bases). Germline V lookup: CDR1 MNHEY, CDR2 SVGAGI. The V gene lost 7 bases and the J gene lost 9 bases, with 14 bases spanning the gap. The CDR3 has 12 amino acids.

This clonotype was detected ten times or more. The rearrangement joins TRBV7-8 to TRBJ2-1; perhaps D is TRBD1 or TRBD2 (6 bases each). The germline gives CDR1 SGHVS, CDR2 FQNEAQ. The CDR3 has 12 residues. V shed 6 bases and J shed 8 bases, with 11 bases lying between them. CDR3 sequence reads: CASSSRGDEQFF. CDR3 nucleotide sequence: TGTGCCAGCAGTTCTAGGGGGGATGAGCAGTTCTTC. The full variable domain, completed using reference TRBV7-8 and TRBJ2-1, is GAGVSQSPRYKVAKRGQDVALRCDPISGHVSLFWYQQALGQGPEFLTYFQNEAQLDKSGLPSDRFFAERPEGSVSTLKIQRTQQEDSAVYLCASSSRGDEQFFGPGTRLTVL.

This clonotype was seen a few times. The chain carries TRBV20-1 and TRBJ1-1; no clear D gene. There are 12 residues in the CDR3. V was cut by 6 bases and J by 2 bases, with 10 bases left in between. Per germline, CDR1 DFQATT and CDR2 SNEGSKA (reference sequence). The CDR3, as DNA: TGCAGTGCGAGGCCAGATAACACTGAAGCTTTCTTT. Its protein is CSARPDNTEAFF.

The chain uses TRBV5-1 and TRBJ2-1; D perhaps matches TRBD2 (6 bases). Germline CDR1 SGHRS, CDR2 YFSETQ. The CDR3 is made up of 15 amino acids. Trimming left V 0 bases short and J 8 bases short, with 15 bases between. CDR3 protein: CASSLEAGPTDEQFF. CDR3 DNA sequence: TGCGCCAGCAGCTTGGAGGCGGGGCCGACGGATGAGCAGTTCTTC.

The CDR3 region has the DNA TGTGCCAGCAGCCAATCATTCTATGGCTACACCTTC. Protein: CASSQSFYGYTF. This chain joins TRBV14 and TRBJ1-2; D is ambiguous. Germline CDR1 reads SGHDN; CDR2 reads FVKESK. There are 12 residues in the CDR3. Trimming pared 2 bases from V and 4 bases from J, leaving 5 bases between. The full variable domain, its missing parts supplied by reference TRBV14 and TRBJ1-2, is EAGVTQFPSHSVIEKGQTVTLRCDPISGHDNLYWYRRVMGKEIKFLLHFVKESKQDESGMPNNRFLAERTGGTYSTLKVQPAELEDSGVYFCASSQSFYGYTFGSGTRLTVV.

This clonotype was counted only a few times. CDR3 in DNA: TGCGCCAGCAGCTTAAGACAGGAAAGGACTGAAGCTTTCTTT. It yields the protein CASSLRQERTEAFF. This sequence joins TRBV5-1 and TRBJ1-1; maybe TRBD1 (6 bases). V lost 2 bases, J lost 5 bases, and 13 bases lay in between. Germline V gene sequence: CDR1 SGHRS, CDR2 YFSETQ. The CDR3 length is 14 residues.

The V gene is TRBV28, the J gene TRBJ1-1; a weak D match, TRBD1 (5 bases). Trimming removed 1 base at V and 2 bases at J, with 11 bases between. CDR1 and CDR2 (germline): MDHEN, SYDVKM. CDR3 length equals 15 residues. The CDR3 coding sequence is TGTGCCAGCAGTTTATCCTATGGGGGTAACACTGAAGCTTTCTTT. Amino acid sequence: CASSLSYGGNTEAFF.

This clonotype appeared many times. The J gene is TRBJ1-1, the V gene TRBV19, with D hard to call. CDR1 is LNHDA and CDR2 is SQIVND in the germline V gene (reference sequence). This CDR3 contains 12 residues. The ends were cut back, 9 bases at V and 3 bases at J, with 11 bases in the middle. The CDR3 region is CASANVDTEAFF. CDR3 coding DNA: TGTGCCAGCGCCAACGTTGACACTGAAGCTTTCTTT.